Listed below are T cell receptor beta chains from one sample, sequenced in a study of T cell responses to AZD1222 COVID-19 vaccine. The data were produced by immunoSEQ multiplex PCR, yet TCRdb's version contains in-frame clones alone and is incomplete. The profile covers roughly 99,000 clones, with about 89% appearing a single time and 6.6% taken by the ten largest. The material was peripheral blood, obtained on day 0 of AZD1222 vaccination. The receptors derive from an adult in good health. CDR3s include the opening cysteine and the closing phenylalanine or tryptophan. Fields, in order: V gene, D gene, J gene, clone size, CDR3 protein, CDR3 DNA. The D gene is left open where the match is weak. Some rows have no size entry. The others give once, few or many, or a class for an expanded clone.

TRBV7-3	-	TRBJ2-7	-	CASSSQGVRQYF	TGTGCCAGCAGCTCACAGGGCGTCCGGCAGTACTTC
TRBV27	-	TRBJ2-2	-	CASSSIGPTGELFF	TGTGCCAGCAGTTCAATAGGTCCCACCGGGGAGCTGTTTTTT
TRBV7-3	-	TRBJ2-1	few	CASSARDTGVNEQFF	TGTGCCAGCAGCGCCCGGGACACAGGCGTCAATGAGCAGTTCTTC
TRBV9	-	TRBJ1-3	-	CASSVGRAGNTIYF	TGTGCCAGCAGCGTAGGCAGGGCCGGAAACACCATATATTTT
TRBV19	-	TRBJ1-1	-	CASSIGAQPDTEAFF	TGTGCCAGTAGTATAGGGGCCCAACCGGACACTGAAGCTTTCTTT
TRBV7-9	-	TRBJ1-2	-	CASSLAGREWNGYTF	TGTGCCAGCAGCTTAGCTGGCAGGGAGTGGAATGGCTACACCTTC
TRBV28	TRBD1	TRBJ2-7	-	CASSSRTGSSYEQYF	TGTGCCAGCAGTTCCAGGACAGGGAGCTCCTACGAGCAGTACTTC
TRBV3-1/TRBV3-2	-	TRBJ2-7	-	CASSPRWDEQYF	TGTGCCAGCAGCCCTCGTTGGGACGAGCAGTACTTC
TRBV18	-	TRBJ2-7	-	CASSPPGVGEQYF	TGTGCCAGCTCACCACCTGGGGTGGGCGAGCAGTACTTC
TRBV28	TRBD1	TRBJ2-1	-	CASTLQGQNEQFF	TGTGCCAGCACCCTACAGGGACAGAATGAGCAGTTCTTC
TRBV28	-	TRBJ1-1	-	CASSLYRVYQSEAFF	TGTGCCAGCAGTTTGTACAGGGTCTACCAATCTGAAGCTTTCTTT
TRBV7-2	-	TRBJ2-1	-	CASSHSGNSYNEQFF	TGTGCCAGCAGCCATAGCGGAAACTCCTACAATGAGCAGTTCTTC
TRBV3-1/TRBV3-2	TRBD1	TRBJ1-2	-	CASSHRGGTGGYTF	TGTGCCAGCAGCCACAGGGGGGGGACAGGTGGCTACACCTTC
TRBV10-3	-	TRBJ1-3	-	CAISESEAGSSTIYF	TGTGCCATCAGTGAGTCTGAGGCAGGGTCCAGCACCATATATTTT
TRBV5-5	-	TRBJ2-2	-	CASSLLWPNTGELFF	TGTGCCAGCAGCTTGCTGTGGCCTAACACCGGGGAGCTGTTTTTT
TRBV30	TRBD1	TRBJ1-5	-	CAWSHRGRQPQHF	TGTGCCTGGAGTCACAGGGGGCGGCAGCCCCAGCATTTT
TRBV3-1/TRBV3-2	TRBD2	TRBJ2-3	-	CASSQDGGGGATQYF	TGTGCCAGCAGCCAAGATGGCGGGGGAGGGGCTACGCAGTATTTT
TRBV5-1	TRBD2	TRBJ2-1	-	CASSDSGSSYNEQFF	TGCGCCAGCAGCGATAGCGGGAGCTCCTACAATGAGCAGTTCTTC
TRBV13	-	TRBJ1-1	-	CASSFQDRENTEAFF	TGTGCCAGCAGCTTCCAGGACAGAGAGAACACTGAAGCTTTCTTT
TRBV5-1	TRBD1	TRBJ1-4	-	CASRFAGTAGEKLFF	TGCGCCAGCAGATTCGCCGGGACAGCGGGGGAAAAACTGTTTTTT
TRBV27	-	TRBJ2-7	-	CASSAAQGSSYEQCF	TGTGCCAGCAGTGCCGCTCAAGGTAGCTCCTACGAGCAGTGCTTC
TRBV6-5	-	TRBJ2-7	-	CASSYSQRQGINEQYF	TGTGCCAGCAGTTACTCCCAGCGGCAGGGGATAAACGAGCAGTACTTC
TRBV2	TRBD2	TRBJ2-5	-	CASRTGGPRETQYF	TGTGCCAGCAGGACGGGAGGGCCCCGGGAGACCCAGTACTTC
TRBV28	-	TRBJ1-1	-	CASSSPRGTMNTEAFF	TGTGCCAGCAGTTCCCCCAGGGGCACCATGAACACTGAAGCTTTCTTT
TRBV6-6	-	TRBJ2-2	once	CASSQNTGELFF	TGTGCCAGCAGTCAGAACACCGGGGAGCTGTTTTTT
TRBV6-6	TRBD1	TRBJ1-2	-	CASSRESGTGMVLGGYTF	TGTGCCAGCAGTCGGGAATCCGGGACAGGGATGGTTTTGGGTGGCTACACCTTC
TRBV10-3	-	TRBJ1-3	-	CAISESTSSGLSGNTIYF	TGTGCCATCAGTGAGTCGACGTCCTCGGGGCTCTCTGGAAACACCATATATTTT
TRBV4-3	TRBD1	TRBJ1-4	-	CASSQGIPGQLNEKLFF	TGCGCCAGCAGCCAAGGAATTCCGGGACAGCTTAATGAAAAACTGTTTTTT
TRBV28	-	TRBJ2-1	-	CASLSGPYNEQFF	TGTGCCAGCCTGTCCGGGCCGTACAATGAGCAGTTCTTC
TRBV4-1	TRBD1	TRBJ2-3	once	CASSQPGLARTGTTDTQYF	TGCGCCAGCAGCCAACCCGGTTTAGCCAGGACAGGGACCACAGATACGCAGTATTTT
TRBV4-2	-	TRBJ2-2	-	CASSSGDRLTGELFF	TGTGCCAGCAGCTCGGGAGACCGCCTCACCGGGGAGCTGTTTTTT
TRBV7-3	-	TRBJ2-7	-	CASSFRGEREQYF	TGTGCCAGCAGCTTTAGGGGGGAAAGGGAGCAGTACTTC
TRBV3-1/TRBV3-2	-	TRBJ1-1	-	CASSQDSRNTEAFF	TGTGCCAGCAGCCAAGATTCCCGGAACACTGAAGCTTTCTTT
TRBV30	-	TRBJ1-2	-	CAWTQVEVYGYTF	TGTGCCTGGACCCAGGTGGAGGTATATGGCTACACCTTC
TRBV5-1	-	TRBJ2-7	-	CASSTTPGSNYEQYF	TGCGCCAGCAGCACAACTCCGGGTTCAAACTACGAGCAGTACTTC
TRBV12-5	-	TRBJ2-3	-	CASGPGRGQTTDTQYF	TGTGCTAGTGGACCCGGCAGGGGCCAAACCACAGATACGCAGTATTTT
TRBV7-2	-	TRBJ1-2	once	CASSFNIYGYTF	TGTGCCAGCAGCTTCAACATTTATGGCTACACCTTC
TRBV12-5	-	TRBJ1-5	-	CASGGPAQPQHF	TGTGCTAGTGGTGGCCCCGCTCAGCCCCAGCATTTT
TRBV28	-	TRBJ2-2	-	CASTQRPYTGELFF	TGTGCCAGCACCCAAAGACCCTACACCGGGGAGCTGTTTTTT
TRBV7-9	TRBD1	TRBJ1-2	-	CASSLEGQPNYGYTF	TGTGCCAGCAGCTTAGAGGGACAGCCAAACTATGGCTACACCTTC
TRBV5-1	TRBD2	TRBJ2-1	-	CASRLSGSGLGEQFF	TGCGCCAGCAGACTTAGCGGGAGCGGGCTTGGAGAGCAGTTCTTC
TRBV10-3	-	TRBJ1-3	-	CAISEIKGSGSGNTIYF	TGTGCCATCAGTGAGATCAAGGGATCGGGTTCTGGAAACACCATATATTTT
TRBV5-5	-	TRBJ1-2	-	CASRFRDGYGYTF	TGTGCCAGCAGGTTTCGGGACGGCTATGGCTACACCTTC
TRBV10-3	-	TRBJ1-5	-	CAISEGKAHNQPQHF	TGTGCCATCAGTGAGGGTAAAGCCCACAATCAGCCCCAGCATTTT
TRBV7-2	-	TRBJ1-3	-	CASSSGTTKLGNTIYF	TGTGCCAGCAGCTCAGGGACCACGAAGTTGGGAAACACCATATATTTT
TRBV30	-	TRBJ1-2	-	CAWSGQLANYGYTF	TGTGCCTGGAGTGGACAGCTCGCTAACTATGGCTACACCTTC
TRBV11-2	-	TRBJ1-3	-	CASSLIEVGDTIYF	TGTGCCAGCAGCTTAATTGAAGTCGGGGACACCATATATTTT
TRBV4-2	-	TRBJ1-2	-	CASSQTRTENRGYTF	TGTGCCAGCAGCCAAACCAGGACAGAGAATCGGGGCTACACCTTC
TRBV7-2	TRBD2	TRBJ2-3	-	CASTPASGITDTQYF	TGTGCCAGCACCCCGGCTAGCGGGATTACAGATACGCAGTATTTT
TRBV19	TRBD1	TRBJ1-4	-	CASSSRDRVEKLFF	TGTGCCAGTAGTTCCCGGGACAGGGTGGAAAAACTGTTTTTT
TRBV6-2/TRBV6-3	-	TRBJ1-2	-	CASSYAGGRGDYGYTF	TGTGCCAGCAGTTATGCGGGAGGCAGGGGTGACTATGGCTACACCTTC
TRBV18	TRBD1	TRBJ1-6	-	CASSPTGGESPLHF	TGTGCCAGCTCACCGACAGGGGGCGAATCACCCCTCCACTTT
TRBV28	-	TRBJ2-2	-	CASSPPMGRLEELFF	TGTGCCAGCAGCCCACCCATGGGGCGGCTCGAAGAGCTGTTTTTT
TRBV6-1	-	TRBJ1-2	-	CASSEDEFPYFYGYTF	TGTGCCAGCAGTGAAGACGAGTTCCCTTACTTCTATGGCTACACCTTC
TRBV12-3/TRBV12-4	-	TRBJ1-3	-	CASKDSGNTIYF	TGTGCCAGTAAAGACAGTGGAAACACCATATATTTT
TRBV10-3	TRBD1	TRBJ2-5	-	CAISEQGQETQYF	TGTGCCATCAGTGAACAGGGGCAGGAGACCCAGTACTTC
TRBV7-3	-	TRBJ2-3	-	CASSQGLRDTQYF	TGTGCCAGCAGCCAGGGTTTGAGAGATACGCAGTATTTT
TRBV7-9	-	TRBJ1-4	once	CASSPVMDGDNEKLFF	TGTGCCAGCAGCCCCGTGATGGACGGGGATAATGAAAAACTGTTTTTT